The entry below describes one T cell receptor beta chain. This sample is part of a study of cytomegalovirus exposure and HLA in healthy donors. V shed 2 bases, J shed 8 bases, and the junction held 14 bases outside the gene matches. Per the germline V gene, CDR1 is MRHNA and CDR2 is SNTAGT. The CDR3 is 16 residues long. Sequenced by immunoSEQ multiplex PCR; TCRdb stores in-frame clones only, minus some. Of tens of thousands of clones in the sample, about 94% were seen once. The sequence came from a man in his late teens or twenties in good health and CMV-seropositive. The rearrangement joins TRBV6-4 to TRBJ2-5, with 7 bases fitting TRBD2. Sequencing was performed on PBMCs. The CDR3 DNA follows: TGTGCCAGCAGTGACCGCTTTACTAGCGACCGGGAAACCCAGTACTTC. Translated, it gives CASSDRFTSDRETQYF.